In this sample, the clone carrying this T cell receptor beta chain turned up many times. Germline values: CDR1 SGHRS, CDR2 YFSETQ. The length of the CDR3 is 15 residues. V gave up 0 bases and J gave up 7 bases, with 13 bases separating them. The data stem from a study of CD8 T cells in ankylosing spondylitis. TCRdb independently ran MiXCR on the 5' RACE reads; one entry per CDR3 protein. Here the sample spans roughly 250,000 distinct CDR3 sequences, roughly a tenth being singletons. The chain is built from TRBV5-1 and TRBJ1-4; maybe TRBD1 (5 bases). Sequencing used blood, either unsorted or a sorted T cell fraction (not recorded which). This TCR was recovered from a male donor with ankylosing spondylitis or in good health (not recorded which). This CDR3 is CASSLERTQGEKLFF. The DNA for the CDR3 is TGCGCCAGCAGCTTGGAGAGGACTCAGGGTGAAAAACTGTTTTTT.